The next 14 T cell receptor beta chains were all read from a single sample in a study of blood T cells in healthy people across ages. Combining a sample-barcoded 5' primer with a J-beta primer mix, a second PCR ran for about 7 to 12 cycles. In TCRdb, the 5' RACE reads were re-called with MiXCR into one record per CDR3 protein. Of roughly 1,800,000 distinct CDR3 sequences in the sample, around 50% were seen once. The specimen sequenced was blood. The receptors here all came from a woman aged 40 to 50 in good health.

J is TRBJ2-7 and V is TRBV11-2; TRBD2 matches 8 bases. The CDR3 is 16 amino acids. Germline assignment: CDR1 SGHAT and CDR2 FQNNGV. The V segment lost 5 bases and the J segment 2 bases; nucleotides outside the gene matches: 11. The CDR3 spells CASSVSHFSGAYEQYF. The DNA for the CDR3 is TGTGCCAGCAGCGTGAGCCACTTTAGCGGGGCCTACGAGCAGTACTTC. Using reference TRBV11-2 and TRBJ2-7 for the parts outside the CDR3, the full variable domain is EAGVAQSPRYKIIEKRQSVAFWCNPISGHATLYWYQQILGQGPKLLIQFQNNGVVDDSQLPKDRFSAERLKGVDSTLKIQPAKLEDSAVYLCASSVSHFSGAYEQYFGPGTRLTVT.

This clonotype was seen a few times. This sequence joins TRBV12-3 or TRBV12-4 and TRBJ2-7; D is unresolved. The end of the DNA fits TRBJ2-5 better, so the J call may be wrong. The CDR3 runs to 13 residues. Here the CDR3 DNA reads TGTGCCAGCAGTTTAGGTAGCCCGGAGACCCAGTACTTC. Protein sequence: CASSLGSPETQYF.

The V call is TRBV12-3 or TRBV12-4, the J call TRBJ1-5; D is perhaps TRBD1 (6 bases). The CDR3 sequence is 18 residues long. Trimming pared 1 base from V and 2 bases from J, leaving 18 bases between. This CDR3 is CASSLGRGGLRRNQPQHF. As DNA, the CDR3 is TGTGCCAGCAGTTTAGGCAGGGGTGGGCTCCGTCGCAATCAGCCCCAGCATTTT.

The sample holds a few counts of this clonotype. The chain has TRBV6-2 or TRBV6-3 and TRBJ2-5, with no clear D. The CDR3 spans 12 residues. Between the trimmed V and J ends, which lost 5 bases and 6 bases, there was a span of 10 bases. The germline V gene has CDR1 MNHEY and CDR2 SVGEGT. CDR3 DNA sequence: TGTGCCAGCAGTCAGGACCTTCAGACCCAGTACTTC. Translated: CASSQDLQTQYF.

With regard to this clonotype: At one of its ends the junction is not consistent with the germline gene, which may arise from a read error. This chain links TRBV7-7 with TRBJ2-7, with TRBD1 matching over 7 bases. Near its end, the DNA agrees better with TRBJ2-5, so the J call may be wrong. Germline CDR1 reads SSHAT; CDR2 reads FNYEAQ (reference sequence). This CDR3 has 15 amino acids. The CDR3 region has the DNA TGTGCTAGCAGCTTAGTCAGGGGGAGTGAGGAGACCCAGTACTTC. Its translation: CASSLVRGSEETQYF.

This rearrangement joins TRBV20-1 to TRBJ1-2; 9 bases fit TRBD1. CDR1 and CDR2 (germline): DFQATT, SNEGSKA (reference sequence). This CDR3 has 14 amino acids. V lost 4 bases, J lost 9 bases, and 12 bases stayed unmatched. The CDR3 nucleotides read TGCAGTGCTACCGGGACAGGGCCCTTCGGGAGCTACACCTTC. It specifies CSATGTGPFGSYTF.

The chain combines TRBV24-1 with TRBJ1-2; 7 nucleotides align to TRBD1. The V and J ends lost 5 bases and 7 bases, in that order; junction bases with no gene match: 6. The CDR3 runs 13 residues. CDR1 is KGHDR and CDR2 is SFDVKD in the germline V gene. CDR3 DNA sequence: TGTGCCACCAGTGCCCAGGGACAGAGTGGCTACACCTTC. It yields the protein CATSAQGQSGYTF.

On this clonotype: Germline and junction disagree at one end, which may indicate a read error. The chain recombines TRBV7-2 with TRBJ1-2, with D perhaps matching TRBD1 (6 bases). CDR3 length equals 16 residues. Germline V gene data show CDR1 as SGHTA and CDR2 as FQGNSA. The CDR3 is CASSRLRGQPNYGHTF. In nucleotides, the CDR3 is TGTGCCAGCAGCCGACTCCGAGGACAGCCTAACTATGGCCACACCTTC. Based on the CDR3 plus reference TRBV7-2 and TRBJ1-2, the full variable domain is GAGVSQSPSNKVTEKGKDVELRCDPISGHTALYWYRQSLGQGLEFLIYFQGNSAPDKSGLPSDRFSAERTGGSVSTLTIQRTQQEDSAVYLCASSRLRGQPNYGHTFGSGTRLTVV.

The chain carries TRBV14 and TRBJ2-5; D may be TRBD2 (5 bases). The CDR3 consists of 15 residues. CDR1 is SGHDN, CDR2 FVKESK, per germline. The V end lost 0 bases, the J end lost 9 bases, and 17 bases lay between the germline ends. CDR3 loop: CASSQDLGSLRAQYF. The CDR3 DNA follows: TGTGCCAGCAGCCAAGATCTTGGGTCCTTGAGGGCCCAGTACTTC.

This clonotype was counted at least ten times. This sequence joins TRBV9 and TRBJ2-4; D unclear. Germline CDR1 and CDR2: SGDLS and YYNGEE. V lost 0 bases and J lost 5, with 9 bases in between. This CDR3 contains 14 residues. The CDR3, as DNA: TGTGCCAGCAGCGTAGATGGCACCCAAAACATTCAGTACTTC. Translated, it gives CASSVDGTQNIQYF.

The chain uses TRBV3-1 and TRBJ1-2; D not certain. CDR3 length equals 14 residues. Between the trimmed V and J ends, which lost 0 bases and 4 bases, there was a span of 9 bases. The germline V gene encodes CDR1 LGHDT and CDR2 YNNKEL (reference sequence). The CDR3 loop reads CASSQDTGFYGYTF. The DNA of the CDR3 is TGTGCCAGCAGCCAAGATACTGGTTTCTATGGCTACACCTTC. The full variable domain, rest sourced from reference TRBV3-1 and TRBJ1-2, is DTAVSQTPKYLVTQMGNDKSIKCEQNLGHDTMYWYKQDSKKFLKIMFSYNNKELIINETVPNRFSPKSPDKAHLNLHINSLELGDSAVYFCASSQDTGFYGYTFGSGTRLTVV.

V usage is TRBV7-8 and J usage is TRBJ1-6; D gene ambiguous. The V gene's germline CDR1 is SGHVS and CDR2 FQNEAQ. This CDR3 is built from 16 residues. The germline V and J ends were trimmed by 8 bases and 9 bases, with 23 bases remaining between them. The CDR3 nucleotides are TGTGCCAGCGACGCCTCCGTGACGGGATTCTCTTCACCCCTCCACTTT. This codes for CASDASVTGFSSPLHF.

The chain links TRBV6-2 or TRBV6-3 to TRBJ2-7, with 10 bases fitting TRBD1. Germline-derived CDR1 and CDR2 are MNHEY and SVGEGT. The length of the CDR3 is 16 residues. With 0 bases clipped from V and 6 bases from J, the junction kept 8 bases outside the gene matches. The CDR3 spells CASSYSPGQGTGEQYF. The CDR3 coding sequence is TGTGCCAGCAGTTACTCTCCGGGACAGGGGACTGGCGAGCAGTACTTC.

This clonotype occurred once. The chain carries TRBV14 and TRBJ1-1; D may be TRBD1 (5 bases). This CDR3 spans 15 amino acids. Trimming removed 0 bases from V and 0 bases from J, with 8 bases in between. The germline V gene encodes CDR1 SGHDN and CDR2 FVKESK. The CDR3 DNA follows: TGTGCCAGCAGCCAAGACGGACACTTGAACACTGAAGCTTTCTTT. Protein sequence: CASSQDGHLNTEAFF.